This T cell receptor (beta chain) was sequenced during a study of CD8 T cells in ankylosing spondylitis. TCRdb re-derived calls from the 5' RACE reads in MiXCR, one entry per CDR3 protein. The sample records 200,000 to 250,000 distinct CDR3 sequences, 7% to 8% being singletons. Germline CDR1 SEHNR, CDR2 FQNEAQ (reference sequence). Trimming removed 5 bases at V and 6 bases at J, with 16 bases between. The CDR3 is made up of 15 amino acids. There are many counts of this clonotype. The target antigen is unknown. Study outcomes and limitations: Clones tied to disease were said to be significantly enriched in matched ankylosing spondylitis synovial fluid. Disease-linked clones bore a CD8+ phenotype and were relatively rare in peripheral blood. A TCR beta motif of 7 to 9 highly homologous variants seemed to mark ankylosing spondylitis blood.

This receptor was taken from a male donor with ankylosing spondylitis. The sample was blood, either unsorted or a sorted T cell fraction (not recorded which). V and J are TRBV7-9 and TRBJ1-4; D may be TRBD1 (6 bases). CDR3 bases: TGTGCCAGCAGCCAGGTCGGGGGCGCCGATGAAAAACTGTTTTTT. Amino acids: CASSQVGGADEKLFF.